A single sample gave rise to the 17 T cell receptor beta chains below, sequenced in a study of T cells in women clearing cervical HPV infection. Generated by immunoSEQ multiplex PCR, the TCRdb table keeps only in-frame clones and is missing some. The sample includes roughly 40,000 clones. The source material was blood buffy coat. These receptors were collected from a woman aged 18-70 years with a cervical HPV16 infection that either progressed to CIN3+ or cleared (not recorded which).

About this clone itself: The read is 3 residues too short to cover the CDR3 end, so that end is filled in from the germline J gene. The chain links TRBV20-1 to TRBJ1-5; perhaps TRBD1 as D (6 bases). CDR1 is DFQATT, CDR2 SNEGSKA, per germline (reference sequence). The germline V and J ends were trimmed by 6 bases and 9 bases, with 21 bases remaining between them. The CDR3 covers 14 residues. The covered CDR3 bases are TGCAGTGCACGACAGGCCCGGAATCAGGGGCCC. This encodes CSARQARNQGP. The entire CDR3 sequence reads CSARQARNQGPQHF.

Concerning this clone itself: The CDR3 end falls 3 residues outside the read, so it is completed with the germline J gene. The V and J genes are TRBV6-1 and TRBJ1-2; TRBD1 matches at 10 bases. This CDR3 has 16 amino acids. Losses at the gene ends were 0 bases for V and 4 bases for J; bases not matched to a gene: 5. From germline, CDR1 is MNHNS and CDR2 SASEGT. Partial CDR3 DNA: TGTGCCAGCAGTGAAGCGGGACAGGGGTCCCGCTATGGC. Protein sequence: CASSEAGQGSRYG. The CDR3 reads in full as CASSEAGQGSRYGYTF.

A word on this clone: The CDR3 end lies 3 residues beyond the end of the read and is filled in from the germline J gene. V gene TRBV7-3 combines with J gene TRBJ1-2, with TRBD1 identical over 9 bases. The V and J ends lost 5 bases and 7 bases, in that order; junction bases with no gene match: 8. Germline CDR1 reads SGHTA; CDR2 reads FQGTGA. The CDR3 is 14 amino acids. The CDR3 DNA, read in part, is TGTGCCAGCAGCGCCACAGGGGGCACGGGTGGC. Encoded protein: CASSATGGTGG. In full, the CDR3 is CASSATGGTGGYTF. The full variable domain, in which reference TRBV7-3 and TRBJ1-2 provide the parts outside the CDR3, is GAGVSQTPSNKVTEKGKYVELRCDPISGHTALYWYRQSLGQGPEFLIYFQGTGAADDSGLPNDRFFAVRPEGSVSTLKIQRTERGDSAVYLCASSATGGTGGYTFGSGTRLTVV.

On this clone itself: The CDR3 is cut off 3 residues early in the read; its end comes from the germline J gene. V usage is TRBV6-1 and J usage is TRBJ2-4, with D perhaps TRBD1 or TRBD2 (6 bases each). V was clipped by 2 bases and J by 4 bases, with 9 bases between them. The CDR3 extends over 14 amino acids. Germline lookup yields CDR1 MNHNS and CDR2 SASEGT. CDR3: CASSERRGKNIQYF. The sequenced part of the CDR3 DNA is TGTGCCAGCAGTGAACGGAGGGGGAAAAACATT.

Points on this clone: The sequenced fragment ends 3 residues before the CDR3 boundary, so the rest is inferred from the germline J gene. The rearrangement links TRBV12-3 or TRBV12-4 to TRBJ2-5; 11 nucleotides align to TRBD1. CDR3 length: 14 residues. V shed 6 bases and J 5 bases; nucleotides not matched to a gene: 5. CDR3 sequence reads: CASRKGQGGETQYF. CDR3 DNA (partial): TGTGCCAGCAGAAAGGGACAGGGGGGTGAGACC.

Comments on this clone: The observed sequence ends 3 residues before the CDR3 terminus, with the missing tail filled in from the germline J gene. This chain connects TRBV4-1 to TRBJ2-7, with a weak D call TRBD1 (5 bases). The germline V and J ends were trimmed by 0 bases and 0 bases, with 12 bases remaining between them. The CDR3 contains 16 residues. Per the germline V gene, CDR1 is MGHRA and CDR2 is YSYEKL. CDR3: CASSQETADISYEQYF. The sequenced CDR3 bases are TGCGCCAGCAGCCAAGAGACAGCTGACATCTCCTACGAG.

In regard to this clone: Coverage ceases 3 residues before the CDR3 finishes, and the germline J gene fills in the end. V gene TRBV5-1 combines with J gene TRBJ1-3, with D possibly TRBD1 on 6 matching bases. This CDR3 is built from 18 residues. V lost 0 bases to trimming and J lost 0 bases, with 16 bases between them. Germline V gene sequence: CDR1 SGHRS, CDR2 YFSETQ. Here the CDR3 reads CASSLEVVRGNSGNTIYF. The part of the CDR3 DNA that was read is TGCGCCAGCAGCTTGGAGGTGGTGAGGGGGAACTCTGGAAACACC.

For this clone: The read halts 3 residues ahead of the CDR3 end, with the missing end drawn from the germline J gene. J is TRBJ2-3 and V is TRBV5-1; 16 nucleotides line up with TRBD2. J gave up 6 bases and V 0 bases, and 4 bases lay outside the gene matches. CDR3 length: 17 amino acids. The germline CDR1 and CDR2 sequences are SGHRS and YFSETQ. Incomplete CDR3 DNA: TGCGCCAGCAGCTTGGTACCGGGACTAGCGGGGGGGGATACG. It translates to CASSLVPGLAGGDT. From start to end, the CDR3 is CASSLVPGLAGGDTQYF.

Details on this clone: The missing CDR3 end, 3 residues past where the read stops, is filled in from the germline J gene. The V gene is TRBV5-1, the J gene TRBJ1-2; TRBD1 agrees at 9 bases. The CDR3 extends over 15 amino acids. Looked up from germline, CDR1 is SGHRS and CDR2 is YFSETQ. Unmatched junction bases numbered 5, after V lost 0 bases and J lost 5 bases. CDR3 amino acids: CASSLVQGAEYGYTF. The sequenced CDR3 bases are TGCGCCAGCAGCTTGGTACAGGGGGCAGAGTATGGC.

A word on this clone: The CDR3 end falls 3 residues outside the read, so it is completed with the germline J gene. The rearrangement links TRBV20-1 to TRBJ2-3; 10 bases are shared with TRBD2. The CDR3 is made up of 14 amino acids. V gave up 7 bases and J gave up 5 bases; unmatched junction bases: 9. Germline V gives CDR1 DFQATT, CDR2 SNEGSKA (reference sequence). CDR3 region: CSVQRGGIGDTQYF. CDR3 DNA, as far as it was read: TGCAGTGTTCAGCGGGGGGGCATTGGAGATACG.

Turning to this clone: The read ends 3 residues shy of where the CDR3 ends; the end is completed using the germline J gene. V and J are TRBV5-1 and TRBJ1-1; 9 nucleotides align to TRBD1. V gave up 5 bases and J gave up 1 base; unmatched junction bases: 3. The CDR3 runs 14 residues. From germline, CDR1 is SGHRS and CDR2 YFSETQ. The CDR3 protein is CASRWGQGNTEAFF. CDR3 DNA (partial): TGCGCCAGCAGGTGGGGACAGGGGAACACTGAA.

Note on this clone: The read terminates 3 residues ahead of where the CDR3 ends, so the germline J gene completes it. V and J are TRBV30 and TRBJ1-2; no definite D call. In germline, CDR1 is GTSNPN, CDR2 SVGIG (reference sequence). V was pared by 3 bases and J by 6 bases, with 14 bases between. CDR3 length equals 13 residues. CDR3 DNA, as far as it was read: TGTGCCTGGAGGGAGCGAGGAGGAAATGGC. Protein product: CAWRERGGNG. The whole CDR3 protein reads CAWRERGGNGYTF.

Incomplete CDR3 DNA: TGTGCCAGCTCACCGAACGGGAACACTGAA. Its translation: CASSPNGNTE. The full CDR3 protein is CASSPNGNTEAFF. The V call is TRBV18, the J call TRBJ1-1, with D unresolved. The CDR3 is cut off 3 residues early in the read; its end comes from the germline J gene. From germline, CDR1 is KGHSH and CDR2 LQKENI. Trimming took 3 bases from V and 1 from J, leaving 6 bases between them. CDR3 size: 13 residues.

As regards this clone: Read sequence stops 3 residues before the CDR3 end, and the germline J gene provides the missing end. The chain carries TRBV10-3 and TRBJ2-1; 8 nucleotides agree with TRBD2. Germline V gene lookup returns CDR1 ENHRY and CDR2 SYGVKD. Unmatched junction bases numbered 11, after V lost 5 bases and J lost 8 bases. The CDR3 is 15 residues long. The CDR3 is CAISRVAGLGHEQFF. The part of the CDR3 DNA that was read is TGTGCCATCAGTAGGGTAGCGGGGCTGGGTCATGAG.

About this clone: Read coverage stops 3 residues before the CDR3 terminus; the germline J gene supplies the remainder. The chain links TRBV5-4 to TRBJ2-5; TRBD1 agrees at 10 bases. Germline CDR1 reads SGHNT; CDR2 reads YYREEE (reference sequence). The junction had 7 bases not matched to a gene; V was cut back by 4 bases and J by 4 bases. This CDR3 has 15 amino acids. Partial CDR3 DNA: TGTGCCAGCAGCCCTAGGACAGGGGGTATAGAGACC. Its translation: CASSPRTGGIET. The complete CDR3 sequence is CASSPRTGGIETQYF.

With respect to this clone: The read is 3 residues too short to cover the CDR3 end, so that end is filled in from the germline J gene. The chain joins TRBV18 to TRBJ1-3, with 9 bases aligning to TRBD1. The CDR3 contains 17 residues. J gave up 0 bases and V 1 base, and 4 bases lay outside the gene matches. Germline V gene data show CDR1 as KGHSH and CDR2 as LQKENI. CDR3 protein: CASSPLRQGDSGNTIYF. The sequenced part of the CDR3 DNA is TGTGCCAGCTCACCACTCAGACAGGGGGACTCTGGAAACACC.

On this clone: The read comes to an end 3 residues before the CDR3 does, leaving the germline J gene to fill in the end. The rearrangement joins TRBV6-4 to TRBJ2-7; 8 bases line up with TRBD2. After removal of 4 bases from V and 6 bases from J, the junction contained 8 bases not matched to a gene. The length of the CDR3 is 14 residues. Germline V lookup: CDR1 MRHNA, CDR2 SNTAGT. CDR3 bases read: TGTGCCAGCAGTGCGTATCGGGGGGGTGGCGAG. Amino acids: CASSAYRGGGE. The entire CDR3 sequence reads CASSAYRGGGEQYF.